These 9 T cell receptor beta chains share one sample of origin, sequenced in a study of Graves' ophthalmopathy and Graves' hyperthyroidism. Beta-chain TCR CDR3 regions were amplified from RNA transcripts. The workflow started with a first-round RT-PCR run with HTBI primers and then moved on to a second-round multiplex PCR. Each CDR3 protein gets one entry after TCRdb re-called the multiplex PCR reads with MiXCR. The data show roughly 480,000 distinct CDR3 sequences, around an eighth seen once. Specimen: blood. All receptors come from a woman in her twenties or thirties with Graves' ophthalmopathy.

This clonotype was seen repeatedly, ten times or more. The chain combines TRBV6-5 with TRBJ2-7; TRBD2 aligns across 11 bases. This CDR3 region has 17 residues. After removal of 6 bases from V and 4 bases from J, the junction contained 14 bases not matched to a gene. Germline V gene data show CDR1 as MNHEY and CDR2 as SVGAGI. CDR3: CASSWYSGGATQYEQYF. In nucleotides, the CDR3 is TGTGCCAGCAGCTGGTATAGCGGGGGGGCTACCCAATACGAGCAGTACTTC.

This clonotype was recorded at least ten times. The chain couples TRBV6-1 to TRBJ1-6; TRBD1 might be the D (5 bases). Germline loops: CDR1 MNHNS, CDR2 SASEGT. CDR3 length equals 14 residues. Trimming removed 3 bases at V and 10 bases at J, with 13 bases between. The CDR3 sequence: CASSERGISSPLHF. Here the CDR3 DNA reads TGTGCCAGCAGTGAGAGGGGCATAAGCTCACCCCTCCACTTT.

The rearrangement joins TRBV6-4 to TRBJ2-2; a weak D match, TRBD2 (6 bases). Germline CDR1 reads MRHNA; CDR2 reads SNTAGT. Trimming shortened V by 6 bases and J by 5 bases, and 28 bases separated the two germline ends. There are 19 residues in the CDR3. The CDR3 protein is CASRAGRVPKASETGELFF. CDR3 nucleotide sequence: TGTGCCAGCAGGGCTGGCCGTGTCCCCAAGGCTAGCGAAACCGGGGAGCTGTTTTTT.

With regard to this clonotype: This may be a read error, as it is one base from a much larger clone. The V call is TRBV7-2, the J call TRBJ1-2; perhaps TRBD1 as D (5 bases). The CDR3 is 14 residues long. Germline V CDR1 and CDR2: SGHTA, FQGNSA. This chain's CDR3 is CASSDGPGIYGYAF. The CDR3 DNA is TGTGCCAGCAGCGACGGCCCAGGGATCTATGGCTACGCCTTC.

This clonotype was counted at least ten times. The rearrangement links TRBV25-1 to TRBJ2-5; D may be TRBD2 (5 bases). The V end lost 3 bases, the J end lost 1 base, and 15 bases lay between the germline ends. The germline V gene encodes CDR1 MGHDK and CDR2 SYGVNS. This CDR3 has 16 residues. CDR3 DNA sequence: TGTGCCAGCAGTGAGGGGATAATGGGGAGCCAAGAGACCCAGTACTTC. This encodes CASSEGIMGSQETQYF.

With respect to this clonotype: The junction and the germline gene differ at one end; a read error may be behind it. The chain uses TRBV6-2 or TRBV6-3 and TRBJ1-5; D is possibly TRBD1 (5 bases). From germline, CDR1 is MNHEY and CDR2 SVGEGT. The CDR3 runs to 18 residues. In nucleotides, the CDR3 is TGTGCCAGCAGTCCAGCCGGGACCTTCTTCACTGGCAATCAGCCTCAGCATTTT. Its translation: CASSPAGTFFTGNQPQHF.

This chain links TRBV6-5 with TRBJ1-1; a possible D gene is TRBD1 (5 bases). The CDR3 totals 15 residues. Germline CDR1 and CDR2: MNHEY and SVGAGI. Trimming removed 7 bases from V and 1 base from J, with 16 bases in between. CDR3 nucleotides: TGTGCCAGCATTAACGGGCCAGGGAGGAACACTGAAGCTTTCTTT. It encodes CASINGPGRNTEAFF.

This clonotype was seen ten or more times. The genes are TRBV20-1 and TRBJ2-7; TRBD2 agrees at 7 bases. J was trimmed by 5 bases and V by 5 bases; bases with no gene match: 6. The germline V gene has CDR1 DFQATT and CDR2 SNEGSKA (reference sequence). This CDR3 has 12 residues. CDR3 protein: CSAPPAGDEQYF. CDR3 bases: TGCAGTGCTCCCCCGGCGGGGGACGAGCAGTACTTC.

The V gene is TRBV20-1, the J gene TRBJ2-7; D might be TRBD2 (6 bases). V was shortened by 6 bases and J by 4 bases, with 16 bases between the two germline ends. The germline V gene encodes CDR1 DFQATT and CDR2 SNEGSKA (reference sequence). This CDR3 spans 13 amino acids. The chain's CDR3 is CSASPGGMYEQYF. DNA for the CDR3: TGCAGTGCGAGTCCGGGCGGGATGTACGAGCAGTACTTC.